This is a list of T cell receptor beta chains from one sample in a study of shared clonotypes between healthy human individuals. The method was immunoSEQ multiplex PCR; TCRdb's version includes in-frame clones alone and lacks a portion of them. The table includes about 520,000 clones, 95% to 97% detected once. Specimen: naive CD4+ T cells sorted from blood. The receptor source for this set is a woman between 25 and 40 years old in good health. Both conserved end residues are part of each CDR3. The D gene is left open where the match is weak. Size values are once, few and many counts, or a class for expanded clones, and some rows have none.

j_gene	v_gene	abundance	d_gene	CDR3nt	CDR3aa
TRBJ2-2	TRBV27	.	TRBD1	TGTGCCAGCGGGACAGCGAACACCGGGGAGCTGTTTTTT	CASGTANTGELFF
TRBJ1-1	TRBV15	.	TRBD1	TGTGCCACCAGCAGAGGCACAGGGGGGAAGAACACTGAAGCTTTCTTT	CATSRGTGGKNTEAFF
TRBJ1-5	TRBV28	.	.	TGTGCCAGCAGTTTATCTCGCAGGGGAGCGGGTCGGGGTTACAGTCAGCCCCAGCATTTT	CASSLSRRGAGRGYSQPQHF
TRBJ1-1	TRBV7-2	once	.	TGTGCCAGCAGCTTAGGGGCAGCGATGAACACTGAAGCTTTCTTT	CASSLGAAMNTEAFF
TRBJ1-4	TRBV7-9	once	.	TGTGCCAGCACCCCGGATGAAAAACTGTTTTTT	CASTPDEKLFF
TRBJ2-7	TRBV29-1	.	.	TGCAGCGTTGCCGGGGGTAGGGTCTACGAGCAGTACTTC	CSVAGGRVYEQYF
TRBJ2-5	TRBV2	.	.	TGTGCCAGCCAAAGTGGTCAGGCGCTAGAGACCCAGTACTTC	CASQSGQALETQYF
TRBJ2-3	TRBV6-5	.	.	TGTGCCAGCAGAGGAGGTGGGAGGACAGATACGCAGTATTTT	CASRGGGRTDTQYF
TRBJ2-6	TRBV30	.	TRBD1	TGTGCCTGGAGTACAGGGGCTGGGGCCAACGTCCTGACTTTC	CAWSTGAGANVLTF
TRBJ2-3	TRBV11-3	few	.	TGTGCCAGCAGCAGGTTGGGAGATACGCAGTATTTT	CASSRLGDTQYF
TRBJ1-2	TRBV7-6	.	.	TGTGCCAGCAGCTCCCATGAAGGGGCTCACTATGGCTACACCTTC	CASSSHEGAHYGYTF
TRBJ2-7	TRBV6-5	once	.	TGTGCCAGCAGTTCCGACTGGAGCTCCTACGAGCAGTACTTC	CASSSDWSSYEQYF
TRBJ2-1	TRBV5-4	.	TRBD2	TGTGCCAGCAGCTCACAAACACCCAGCGGGAGTAGGTTAGGTGAGCAGTTCTTC	CASSSQTPSGSRLGEQFF
TRBJ1-5	TRBV2	.	.	TGTGCCAGCAGTGACCTGGCGGAAAATCAGCCCCAGCATTTT	CASSDLAENQPQHF
TRBJ2-7	TRBV15	.	TRBD2	TGTGCCACCAGCAGGCCGCGGGGGGGTTACGAGCAGTACTTC	CATSRPRGGYEQYF
TRBJ2-5	TRBV5-4	.	.	TGTGCCAGCAGCTTGGTAGGGACCGAAGAGACCCAGTACTTC	CASSLVGTEETQYF
TRBJ2-7	TRBV28	once	.	TGTGCCAGCATTAAAACGACGGCAGGGGCCTACGAGCAGTACTTC	CASIKTTAGAYEQYF
TRBJ2-7	TRBV5-1	.	TRBD1	TGCGCCAGCAGCTTGGGACAGGGGGCCTACGAGCAGTACTTC	CASSLGQGAYEQYF
TRBJ1-2	TRBV28	.	.	TGTGCCAGCAGTCCTAGACCGTCCTATGGCTACACCTTC	CASSPRPSYGYTF
TRBJ1-1	TRBV28	.	.	TGTGCCAGCAGTTACCAAAACAGTGAAGCTTTCTTT	CASSYQNSEAFF
TRBJ2-5	TRBV7-5	.	.	TGTGTCAGAAGCTCCCAGGACAGGCAAGAGACCCAGTACTTC	CVRSSQDRQETQYF